This T cell receptor (beta chain) was recorded in a study of blood T cells in healthy people across ages. Study-wide results and caveats: Long-lived and aged donors differed, with more naive CD4+ cells and higher diversity in the long-lived.

Primers used in a second PCR of roughly 7 to 11 cycles were a sample-barcoded 5' primer and a J-beta primer mix. Each cDNA molecule was tagged by a template-switch adaptor that had 12 random nucleotides. TCRdb called the 5' RACE reads again in MiXCR, with one record for every CDR3 protein. The sample includes about 800,000 distinct CDR3 sequences, roughly 64% seen only once; the top ten take about 20%. About this clonotype itself: Its antigen remains unidentified.

CDR1 LGHNA and CDR2 YSLEER come from the germline V gene. V shed 2 bases and J shed 7 bases, with 15 bases lying between them. The CDR3 runs to 14 residues. Donation came from healthy Caucasian individuals in Russia who were aged 6 to 90. This chain uses TRBV4-3 with TRBJ2-7, with D maybe TRBD1 (6 bases). The specimen was blood. This receptor was identified in a man aged 25 to 40 in good health. The CDR3 DNA reads as TGCGCCAGCAGCCAATCTGACAGGACTGGGGAGCAGTACTTC. As protein: CASSQSDRTGEQYF.